These 12 T cell receptor beta chains were all obtained from the same sample, sequenced in a study of blood T cell repertoires in COVID-19. Sequenced by immunoSEQ multiplex PCR; TCRdb stores in-frame clones only, minus some. The data show about 55,000 clones, with 82% seen just once and 9.5% to 13% held by the top ten. Sequenced sample: peripheral blood. The receptor source for this set is a man at least 80 years old with COVID-19, enrolled during active disease.

The count of this clone is one. This chain joins TRBV3-1 (or the pseudogene TRBV3-2) and TRBJ1-2; 7 bases map to TRBD1. The CDR3 runs to 12 residues. Per germline, CDR1 LGHDT and CDR2 YNNKEL (reference sequence). Trimming cost V 1 base and J 8 bases; bases outside gene matches: 1. CDR3 nucleotide sequence: TGTGCCAGCAGCCAAGGACAGGGCGGCTACACCTTC. Protein product: CASSQGQGGYTF.

The CDR3 region is CASSYSDRASGNTIYF. The CDR3 coding sequence is TGTGCCAGCAGTTACTCAGACAGGGCTTCTGGAAACACCATATATTTT. This chain joins TRBV6-5 and TRBJ1-3; TRBD1 agrees at 7 bases. This CDR3 has 16 residues. Germline V gene lookup returns CDR1 MNHEY and CDR2 SVGAGI. V shed 0 bases, J shed 1 base, and the junction held 3 bases outside the gene matches.

The gene calls are TRBV5-5 and TRBJ2-3; no clear D. The CDR3 loop spans 14 amino acids. The germline V and J ends were trimmed by 2 bases and 0 bases, with 7 bases remaining between them. In germline, CDR1 is SGHKS, CDR2 YYEKEE (reference sequence). The CDR3 protein is CASSLSPSTDTQYF. The CDR3 nucleotides read TGTGCCAGCAGCTTATCCCCTAGCACAGATACGCAGTATTTT.

J is TRBJ1-2 and V is TRBV3-1 (or the pseudogene TRBV3-2), with D possibly matching TRBD1 (6 bases). The V and J ends lost 3 bases and 8 bases respectively, with 16 bases between them. This CDR3 is 14 amino acids long. The germline CDR1 and CDR2 sequences are LGHDT and YNNKEL (reference sequence). CDR3 residues: CASSHHSGERGYTF. DNA of the CDR3: TGTGCCAGCAGCCATCATTCAGGGGAGAGAGGCTACACCTTC.

In DNA form, the CDR3 reads TGTGCCACCGCGGACACGACCACAGATACGCAGTATTTT. Translation gives CATADTTTDTQYF. This rearrangement joins TRBV10-3 to TRBJ2-3, with D possibly being TRBD1 (5 bases). Trimming pared 10 bases from V and 2 bases from J, leaving 13 bases between. The CDR3 is 13 amino acids. Germline assignment: CDR1 ENHRY and CDR2 SYGVKD.

There are a few counts of this clone. The V and J genes are TRBV9 and TRBJ2-7; 7 nucleotides agree with TRBD1. The CDR3 spans 14 residues. The V gene's germline CDR1 is SGDLS and CDR2 YYNGEE. With V trimmed by 0 bases and J by 2 bases, 2 bases remained unmatched. CDR3 sequence reads: CASSVAQGAYEQYF. The CDR3 region has the DNA TGTGCCAGCAGCGTAGCCCAGGGGGCCTACGAGCAGTACTTC. Filled out from reference TRBV9 and TRBJ2-7, the complete variable domain reads DSGVTQTPKHLITATGQRVTLRCSPRSGDLSVYWYQQSLDQGLQFLIQYYNGEERAKGNILERFSAQQFPDLHSELNLSSLELGDSALYFCASSVAQGAYEQYFGPGTRLTVT.

This sequence joins TRBV6-1 and TRBJ1-5; 8 positions match TRBD1. J gave up 6 bases and V 2 bases, and 0 bases lay outside the gene matches. CDR1 and CDR2 (germline): MNHNS, SASEGT. The CDR3 loop spans 13 amino acids. CDR3: CASSEQGAQPQHF. The CDR3 coding sequence is TGTGCCAGCAGTGAACAGGGGGCTCAGCCCCAGCATTTT.

The V gene is TRBV6-5, the J gene TRBJ1-1; D gene ambiguous. Germline lookup yields CDR1 MNHEY and CDR2 SVGAGI. Trimming stripped 7 bases from V and 0 bases from J, with 12 bases between. CDR3 length equals 14 residues. CDR3 amino acids: CASTVTVLNTEAFF. The CDR3 DNA reads TGTGCCAGCACTGTCACAGTACTGAACACTGAAGCTTTCTTT.

This chain joins TRBV6-5 and TRBJ2-3; 7 positions agree with TRBD1. Germline V CDR1 and CDR2: MNHEY, SVGAGI. V trimming: 7 bases; J trimming: 2 bases; junction bases outside the gene matches: 3. This CDR3 region has 13 residues. CDR3 sequence (DNA): TGTGCCAGCACCGGACAGGTCACAGATACGCAGTATTTT. Its protein product is CASTGQVTDTQYF.

This clone is a singleton in its sample. The chain joins TRBV5-5 to TRBJ2-7; unclear D gene. Trimming removed 1 base from V and 7 bases from J, with 18 bases in between. In germline, CDR1 is SGHKS, CDR2 YYEKEE (reference sequence). CDR3 length equals 15 residues. CDR3 sequence reads: CASSLSAGSAWEQYF. CDR3 DNA sequence: TGTGCCAGCAGCTTGAGCGCCGGGTCTGCGTGGGAGCAGTACTTC. Full variable domain (rest looked up from reference TRBV5-5 and TRBJ2-7): DAGVTQSPTHLIKTRGQQVTLRCSPISGHKSVSWYQQVLGQGPQFIFQYYEKEERGRGNFPDRFSARQFPNYSSELNVNALLLGDSALYLCASSLSAGSAWEQYFGPGTRLTVT.

CDR3 loop: CASSQDSGGRRGYTF. CDR3 bases: TGCGCCAGCAGCCAAGATTCAGGGGGTCGAAGGGGCTACACCTTC. The chain employs TRBV4-3 and TRBJ1-2; TRBD1 matches 7 bases. The CDR3 length is 15 residues. V gave up 0 bases and J gave up 8 bases; unmatched junction bases: 9. The germline gives CDR1 LGHNA, CDR2 YSLEER.

A single count supports this clone. The chain has TRBV7-2 and TRBJ2-2; TRBD2 might be the D (7 bases). The CDR3 runs to 16 residues. Per germline, CDR1 SGHTA and CDR2 FQGNSA. V was trimmed by 8 bases and J by 1 base, leaving 17 bases between them. DNA of the CDR3: TGTGCCAGCTCCCTAATCGGGGGGCGGAACACCGGGGAGCTGTTTTTT. This translates into CASSLIGGRNTGELFF.